This T cell receptor beta chain was observed in a study of early T cells in non-severe SARS-CoV-2 infection. The overall study: RNA in bulk from unsorted whole blood was sequenced, and chains were unpaired.

CDR1 is SGHTA, CDR2 FQGNSA, per germline. Between the trimmed V and J ends, which lost 5 bases and 10 bases, there was a span of 17 bases. CDR3 size: 14 residues. For this clonotype: Antigen: not known.

The TCR library protocol attached unique molecular identifiers to the individual cDNA molecules. TCRdb called the 5' RACE reads again in MiXCR, with one record for every CDR3 protein. The table includes about 50,000 distinct CDR3 sequences, about a tenth detected once. General observations from the study: Matching against VDJdb likely underestimated virus-specific expansions, favoring anti-spike CD8.

The rearrangement uses TRBV7-2 and TRBJ1-4, with D uncertain. The specimen was whole blood, collected at baseline. The receptor was isolated from an adult who was a healthcare worker with PCR-confirmed SARS-CoV-2 infection or an uninfected control (not recorded which). The CDR3 loop reads CASSHPGPGGKLFF. The CDR3 region has the DNA TGTGCCAGCAGCCACCCCGGCCCCGGCGGAAAACTGTTTTTT.